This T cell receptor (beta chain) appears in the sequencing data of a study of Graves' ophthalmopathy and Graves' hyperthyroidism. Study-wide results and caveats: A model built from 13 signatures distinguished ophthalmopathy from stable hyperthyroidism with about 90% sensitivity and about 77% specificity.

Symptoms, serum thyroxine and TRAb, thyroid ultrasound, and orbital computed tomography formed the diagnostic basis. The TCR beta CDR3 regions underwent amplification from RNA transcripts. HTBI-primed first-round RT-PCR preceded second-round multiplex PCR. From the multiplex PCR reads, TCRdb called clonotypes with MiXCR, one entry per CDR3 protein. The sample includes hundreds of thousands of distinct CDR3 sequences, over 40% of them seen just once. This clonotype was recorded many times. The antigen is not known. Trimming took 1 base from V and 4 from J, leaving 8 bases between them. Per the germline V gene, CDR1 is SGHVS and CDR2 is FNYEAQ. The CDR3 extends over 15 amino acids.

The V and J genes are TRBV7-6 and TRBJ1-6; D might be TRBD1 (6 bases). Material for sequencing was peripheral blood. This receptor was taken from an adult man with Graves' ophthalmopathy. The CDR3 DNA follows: TGTGCCAGCAGCTTAGGCGGACAGTATAATTCACCCCTCCACTTT. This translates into CASSLGGQYNSPLHF. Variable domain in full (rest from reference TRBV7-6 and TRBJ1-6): GAGVSQSPRYKVTKRGQDVALRCDPISGHVSLYWYRQALGQGPEFLTYFNYEAQQDKSGLPNDRFSAERPEGSISTLTIQRTEQRDSAMYRCASSLGGQYNSPLHFGNGTRLTVT.